This is a list of T cell receptor beta chains from one sample in a study of OX40 agonist ivuxolimab in advanced cancers. Using immunoSEQ multiplex PCR, the repertoire was profiled, and TCRdb retains in-frame clones only, with some absent. The table lists tens of thousands of clones, 70% to 85% of them singletons, with about 1.1% in the top ten. The source was CD4+ or CD8+ T cells sorted from blood, collected in a trial of the OX40 agonist ivuxolimab. The receptors derive from an adult with an advanced solid tumor such as melanoma, head and neck, liver or kidney cancer. Both conserved end residues are part of each CDR3. The D gene is left open where the match is weak. Where a row states a size, it is once, few, many or the class of an expanded clone; other rows omit it.

CDR3nt	CDR3aa	d_gene	j_gene	v_gene	abundance
TGCGCCAGCAGCCAAGATTTCGCAGGTGACTATGGCTACACCTTC	CASSQDFAGDYGYTF	.	TRBJ1-2	TRBV4-3	.
TGTGCCAGCAGCCGCGGATCAGGGGGGACCTACAATGAGCAGTTCTTC	CASSRGSGGTYNEQFF	.	TRBJ2-1	TRBV7-3	.
TGCGCCAGCAGCCCCGGACGGACTACGGATCGAGAAGCTTTCTTT	CASSPGRTTDREAFF	.	TRBJ1-1	TRBV5-1	few
TGTGCCAGCAGCTTACAGCCAGGGGCTAATGAGCAGTTCTTC	CASSLQPGANEQFF	.	TRBJ2-1	TRBV7-3	few
TGTGCCAGCAGTTCGCCGGACAGGGGCGACAATTCACCCCTCCACTTT	CASSSPDRGDNSPLHF	TRBD1	TRBJ1-6	TRBV27	.
TGTGCCAGCAGCTTAGTCCCTCACTCTGGAAACACCATATATTTT	CASSLVPHSGNTIYF	.	TRBJ1-3	TRBV11-2	few
TGTGCCAGCAGCCGGGCGATGGGGGAGGGTGCCTACAATGAGCAGTTCTTC	CASSRAMGEGAYNEQFF	TRBD2	TRBJ2-1	TRBV7-8	.
TGCAGCGTTGATCGGGGGACAGGGGAACTGTTTTTT	CSVDRGTGELFF	TRBD1	TRBJ1-4	TRBV29-1	.
TGTGCCACCAGCAGAGATTCGAGTAGGGTGGAGACCCAGTACTTC	CATSRDSSRVETQYF	.	TRBJ2-5	TRBV15	.
TGTGCCAGCAGCTTAGGGGATTTTGGTTTACTAGCCAAAAACATTCAGTACTTC	CASSLGDFGLLAKNIQYF	.	TRBJ2-4	TRBV5-6	.
TGTGCCAGCAGTAGACTAGCGGGGGGGTACGAGCAGTACTTC	CASSRLAGGYEQYF	TRBD2	TRBJ2-7	TRBV28	.
TGTGCTAGTGGTTTGGCACTGAGCCCAGATACGCAGTATTTT	CASGLALSPDTQYF	.	TRBJ2-3	TRBV12-5	.
TGTGCCAGCAGTCTGGGTAGGGATCAGCCCCAGCATTTT	CASSLGRDQPQHF	.	TRBJ1-5	TRBV6-1	.